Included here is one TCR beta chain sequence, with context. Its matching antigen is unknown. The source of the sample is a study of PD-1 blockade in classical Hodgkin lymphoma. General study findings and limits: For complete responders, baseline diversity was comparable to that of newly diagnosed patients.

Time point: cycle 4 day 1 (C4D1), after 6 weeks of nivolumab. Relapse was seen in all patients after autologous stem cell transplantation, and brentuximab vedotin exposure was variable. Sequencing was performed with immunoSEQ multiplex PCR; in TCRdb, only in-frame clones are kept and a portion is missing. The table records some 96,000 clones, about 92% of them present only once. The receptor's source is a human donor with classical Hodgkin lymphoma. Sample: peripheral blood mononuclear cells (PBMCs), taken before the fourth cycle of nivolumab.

In DNA form, the CDR3 reads TGTGCCAGCAGCCGCGGACTAGCGGGAGGTGGGTTGTTGACCCAGTACTTC. Amino acid sequence: CASSRGLAGGGLLTQYF. The chain carries TRBV13 and TRBJ2-5; 14 positions match TRBD2. The CDR3 has 17 residues. With V trimmed by 5 bases and J by 7 bases, 12 bases remained unmatched. CDR1 and CDR2 (germline): PRHDT, FYEKMQ (reference sequence).